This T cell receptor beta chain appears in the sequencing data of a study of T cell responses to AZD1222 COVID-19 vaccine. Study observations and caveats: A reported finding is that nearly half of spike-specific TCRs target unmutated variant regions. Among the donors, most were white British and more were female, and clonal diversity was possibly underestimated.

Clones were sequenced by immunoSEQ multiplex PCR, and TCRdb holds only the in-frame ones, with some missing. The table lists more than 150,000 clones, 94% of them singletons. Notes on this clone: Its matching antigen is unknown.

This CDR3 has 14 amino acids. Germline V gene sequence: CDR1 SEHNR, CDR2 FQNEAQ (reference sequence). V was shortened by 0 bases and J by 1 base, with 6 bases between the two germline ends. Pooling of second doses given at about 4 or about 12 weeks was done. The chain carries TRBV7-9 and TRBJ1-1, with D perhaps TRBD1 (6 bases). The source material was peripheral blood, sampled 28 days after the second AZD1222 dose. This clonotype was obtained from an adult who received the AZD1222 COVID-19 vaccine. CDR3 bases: TGTGCCAGCAGCTTAGCGACAGGGAACACTGAAGCTTTCTTT. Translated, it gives CASSLATGNTEAFF. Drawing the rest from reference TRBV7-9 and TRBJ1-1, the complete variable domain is DTGVSQNPRHKITKRGQNVTFRCDPISEHNRLYWYRQTLGQGPEFLTYFQNEAQLEKSRLLSDRFSAERPKGSFSTLEIQRTEQGDSAMYLCASSLATGNTEAFFGQGTRLTVV.